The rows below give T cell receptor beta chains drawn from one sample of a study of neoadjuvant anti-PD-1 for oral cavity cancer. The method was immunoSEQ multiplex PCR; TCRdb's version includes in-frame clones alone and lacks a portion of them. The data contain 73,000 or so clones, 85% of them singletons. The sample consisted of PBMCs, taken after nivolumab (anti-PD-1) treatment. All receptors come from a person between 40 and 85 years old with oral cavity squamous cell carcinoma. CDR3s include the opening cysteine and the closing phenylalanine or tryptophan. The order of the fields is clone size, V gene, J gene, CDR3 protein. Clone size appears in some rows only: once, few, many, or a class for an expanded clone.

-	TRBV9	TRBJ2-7	CASSGGTYEQYF
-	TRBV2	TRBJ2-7	CASSLDLSYEQYF
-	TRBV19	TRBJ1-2	CASSRNYGYTF
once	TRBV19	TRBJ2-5	CASSMDGLAGLPRETQYF
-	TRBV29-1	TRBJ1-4	CSVDQGTEKLFF
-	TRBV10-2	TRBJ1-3	CASSGGSGNTIYF
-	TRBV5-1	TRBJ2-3	CASSYERGIRTDTQYF
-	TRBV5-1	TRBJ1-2	CASSPRDSPYYGYTF
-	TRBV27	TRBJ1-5	CASSLSYTLDGQPQHF
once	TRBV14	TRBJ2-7	CASSPQLGYEQYF
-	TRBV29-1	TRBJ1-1	CSVLGDRIFEAFF
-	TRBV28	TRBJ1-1	CASISGMNTEAFF
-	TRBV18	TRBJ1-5	CASSLTGTEYSNQPQHF
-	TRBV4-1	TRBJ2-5	CASSQGPETQYF
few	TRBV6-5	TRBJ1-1	CASSYETRDTEAFF
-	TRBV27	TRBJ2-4	CASSQQASGIQYF
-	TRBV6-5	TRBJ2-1	CASSYQPSGSDEQFF
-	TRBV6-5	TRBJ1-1	CASSSPRTGGGEAFF
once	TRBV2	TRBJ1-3	CASSEALGMEANTGNTIYF
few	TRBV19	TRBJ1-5	CASTFGGSEPQHF
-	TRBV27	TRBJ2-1	CASSPVLAGVMFPPNEQFF
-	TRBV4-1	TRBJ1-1	CASSQSGQGDTEAFF
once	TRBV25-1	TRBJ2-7	CASSPEGGQGSYEQYF
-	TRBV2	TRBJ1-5	CASRGGQAYQPQHF
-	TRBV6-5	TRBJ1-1	CASSSVGTEAFF
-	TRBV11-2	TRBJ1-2	CASSPGQGSYGYTF
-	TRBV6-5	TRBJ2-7	CASRAGTEYEQYF
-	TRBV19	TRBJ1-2	CASTGGSSANYGYTF
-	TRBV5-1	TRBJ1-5	CASSPGGGREYQPQHF
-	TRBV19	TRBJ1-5	CASSIPFSNQPQHF
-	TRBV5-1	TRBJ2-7	CASSLSNRGEQYF
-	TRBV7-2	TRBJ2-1	CASSLSVANNEQFF
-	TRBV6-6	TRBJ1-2	CASSYGTILGYTF
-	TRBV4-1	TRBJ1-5	CASSQDGNQPQHF
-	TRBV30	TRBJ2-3	CAWTSGSTDTQYF
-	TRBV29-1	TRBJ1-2	CSVLQGTYGYTF
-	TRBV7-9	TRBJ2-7	CASSPKDSAYEQYF
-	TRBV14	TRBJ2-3	CASSRGLGSTDTQYF
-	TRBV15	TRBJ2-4	CATSRGDMGNKNIQYF
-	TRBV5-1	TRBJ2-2	CASSFGLAGGGELFF
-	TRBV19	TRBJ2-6	CASSIFLGDNVLTF
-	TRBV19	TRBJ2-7	CATRAGSLPYEQYF
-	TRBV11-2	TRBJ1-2	CASSPRPRTGEGGYTF
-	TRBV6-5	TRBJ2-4	CASSQPSGNIQYF
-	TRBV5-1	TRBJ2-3	CASSYSTDTQYF
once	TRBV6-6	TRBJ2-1	CASQWGTSYNEQFF
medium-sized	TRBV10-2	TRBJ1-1	CASSRQGYDTEAFF
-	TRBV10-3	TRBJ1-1	CAIRADRNTEAFF